Following are 5 T cell receptor beta chains from one sample sequenced in a study of blood T cell repertoires in COVID-19. Sequencing used immunoSEQ multiplex PCR; TCRdb keeps in-frame clones, though not all of them. Of 200,000 to 300,000 clones listed, 88% are singletons. The specimen was peripheral blood. These receptors were taken from a man aged 55 to 69 who had recovered from COVID-19.

This CDR3 reads CASSFVPGGAYEQYF. The CDR3 nucleotides are TGTGCCAGCAGCTTTGTCCCCGGGGGTGCCTACGAGCAGTACTTC. The chain is built from TRBV5-6 and TRBJ2-7; possible D gene TRBD2, 6 bases. Trimming removed 2 bases from V and 2 bases from J, with 14 bases in between. The CDR3 extends over 15 amino acids. Germline values: CDR1 SGHDT, CDR2 YYEEEE. Supplemented by reference TRBV5-6 and TRBJ2-7, the full variable domain reads DAGVTQSPTHLIKTRGQQVTLRCSPKSGHDTVSWYQQALGQGPQFIFQYYEEEERQRGNFPDRFSGHQFPNYSSELNVNALLLGDSALYLCASSFVPGGAYEQYFGPGTRLTVT.

The V gene is TRBV27, the J gene TRBJ2-4, with D possibly being TRBD1 (6 bases). The CDR3 is 14 residues long. CDR1 and CDR2 (germline): MNHEY, SMNVEV (reference sequence). V lost 4 bases and J 3 bases, leaving 10 bases between the germline ends. The CDR3 nucleotides read TGTGCCAGCAGTTCCGGGACACTCAAAAACATTCAGTACTTC. Translated: CASSSGTLKNIQYF.

This clone came up a few times. The chain is built from TRBV19 and TRBJ1-5; possibly TRBD1 for D (6 bases). This CDR3 contains 14 residues. V was pared by 4 bases and J by 3 bases, with 10 bases between. Germline loops: CDR1 LNHDA, CDR2 SQIVND (reference sequence). This chain's CDR3 is CASSKGHDNQPQHF. In DNA, the CDR3 is TGTGCCAGTAGTAAGGGACACGACAATCAGCCCCAGCATTTT.

The chain carries TRBV5-1 and TRBJ2-3; 12 bases agree with TRBD2. Germline CDR1 SGHRS, CDR2 YFSETQ. The CDR3 contains 16 residues. V was pared by 0 bases and J by 4 bases, with 3 bases of the junction left unmatched. The CDR3 is CASSLELAGGPDTQYF. CDR3 sequence (DNA): TGCGCCAGCAGCTTGGAACTAGCGGGGGGACCAGATACGCAGTATTTT.

CDR3: CASSLATTNTGELFF. CDR3 sequence (DNA): TGCGCCAGCAGCTTAGCGACTACAAACACCGGGGAGCTGTTTTTT. This rearrangement joins TRBV5-1 to TRBJ2-2; possible D gene TRBD2, 5 bases. Trimming pared 2 bases from V and 2 bases from J, leaving 10 bases between. The V gene's germline CDR1 is SGHRS and CDR2 YFSETQ. This CDR3 region has 15 residues. The whole variable domain, remainder taken from reference TRBV5-1 and TRBJ2-2, is KAGVTQTPRYLIKTRGQQVTLSCSPISGHRSVSWYQQTPGQGLQFLFEYFSETQRNKGNFPGRFSGRQFSNSRSEMNVSTLELGDSALYLCASSLATTNTGELFFGEGSRLTVL.